This T cell receptor beta chain was captured by sequencing in a study of blood T cells in healthy people across ages. Points from the study as a whole: The donors' CMV status was not determined, possibly confounding changes in expanded clonotypes. Aged donors had fewer naive CD4+ cells and lower diversity than long-lived donors.

In regard to this clonotype: What it binds is not known.

Isolation per sample recovered at least 6 million PBMCs. V lost 3 bases, J lost 0 bases, and 15 bases stayed unmatched. The CDR3 consists of 19 residues. Germline lookup yields CDR1 SGDLS and CDR2 YYNGEE. Together with a sample-barcoded 5' primer, a J-beta primer mix was included in a second PCR lasting about 7 to 11 cycles. Each cDNA molecule received a tag from a template-switch adaptor that had 12 random nucleotides. TCRdb ran MiXCR on the 5' RACE reads and lists one entry per CDR3 protein. Among around 1,000,000 distinct CDR3 sequences listed, 35% to 40% were seen once. Sequencing input: blood. V is TRBV9 and J is TRBJ2-4; 7 bases fit TRBD1. This TCR was recovered from a man between 18 and 29 years old in good health. CDR3 nucleotide sequence: TGTGCCAGCAGCGCCGAGGGGGACAGACCAGGTCTAGCCAAAAACATTCAGTACTTC. It is translated as CASSAEGDRPGLAKNIQYF.